These T cell receptor beta chains were read from a single sample in a study of cytomegalovirus exposure and HLA in healthy donors. Libraries were prepared by immunoSEQ multiplex PCR; TCRdb keeps only in-frame clonotypes and omits some of them. The data show about 140,000 clones, around 77% seen once. The sequenced sample was PBMCs. The receptor set was obtained from a man aged 25-40 years in good health and CMV-seronegative. Each CDR3 is given with its conserved first and last residue. Each record gives: V gene, clone size, CDR3 length, J gene, D gene, CDR3 protein, CDR3 DNA. D genes are given only for firm matches. Size tells how often a clone was seen (once, few, many) or the class of an expanded clone, and some rows leave it out.

TRBV19	.	15	TRBJ1-5	.	CASSMGAAGNQPQHF	TGTGCCAGTAGTATGGGAGCTGCGGGCAATCAGCCCCAGCATTTT
TRBV15	few	16	TRBJ2-1	TRBD2	CATSRGTSGGTNEQFF	TGTGCCACCAGCAGAGGGACTAGCGGGGGGACGAATGAGCAGTTCTTC
TRBV27	few	17	TRBJ2-7	TRBD1	CASSRNPAGQGTDEQYF	TGTGCCAGCAGCCGTAATCCGGCGGGACAGGGTACCGACGAGCAGTACTTC
TRBV27	.	20	TRBJ2-6	TRBD1	CASSSRRDSRGGGGANVLTF	TGTGCCAGCAGTAGTAGACGGGACAGCCGGGGTGGTGGGGGGGCCAACGTCCTGACTTTC
TRBV28	.	15	TRBJ1-5	TRBD1	CASRPYGTGDQPQHF	TGTGCCAGCAGACCCTATGGGACAGGGGACCAGCCCCAGCATTTT
TRBV4-2	.	17	TRBJ2-3	TRBD2	CASSQPGLAGGADTQYF	TGTGCCAGCAGCCAGCCGGGACTAGCGGGAGGGGCAGATACGCAGTATTTT
TRBV11-2	few	16	TRBJ1-2	TRBD1	CASSLAPGQGVYGYTF	TGTGCCAGCAGCCTGGCTCCGGGACAGGGGGTGTATGGCTACACCTTC
TRBV6-5	.	13	TRBJ2-5	.	CASSEYQGETQYF	TGTGCCAGCAGTGAATATCAGGGTGAGACCCAGTACTTC
TRBV30	once	14	TRBJ2-7	TRBD1	CAWSVGTEIYEQYF	TGTGCCTGGAGTGTAGGGACAGAGATCTACGAGCAGTACTTC
TRBV5-1	.	14	TRBJ2-7	.	CASSLKGDSYEQYF	TGCGCCAGCAGCTTGAAGGGGGACTCCTACGAGCAGTACTTC
TRBV18	.	17	TRBJ2-5	TRBD2	CASSPRASGFSQETQYF	TGTGCCAGCTCACCACGCGCTAGCGGATTTTCCCAAGAGACCCAGTACTTC